This passage covers 9 T cell receptor beta chains from one sample sequenced in a study of Graves' ophthalmopathy and Graves' hyperthyroidism. Beta-chain TCR CDR3 regions were amplified from RNA transcripts. HTBI primers primed a first-round RT-PCR, and a second-round multiplex PCR followed. TCRdb reanalysed the multiplex PCR reads using MiXCR and keeps one entry per CDR3 protein. Counted here are hundreds of thousands of distinct CDR3 sequences, roughly 20% occurring once; the ten biggest clones make up roughly 3.2%. Specimen: peripheral blood. Every receptor here comes from a woman between 18 and 30 years old with stable Graves' hyperthyroidism.

The table lists this clonotype with many counts. In DNA, the CDR3 is TGTGCCAGCAGTTCAACGACAGGGGACACTGAAGCTTTCTTT. It specifies CASSSTTGDTEAFF. V gene TRBV6-5 combines with J gene TRBJ1-1; 8 bases fit TRBD1. From germline, CDR1 is MNHEY and CDR2 SVGAGI. Trimming took 4 bases from V and 3 from J; bases not matched to a gene: 4. CDR3 length: 14 amino acids.

As to this clonotype: A read error may be the cause here, since a much bigger clone is one base away. The chain joins TRBV6-2 or TRBV6-3 to TRBJ2-7; 15 bases agree with TRBD2. CDR3 length: 13 residues. Germline values: CDR1 MNHEY, CDR2 SVGEGT. DNA of the CDR3: TGTGACAGCAGGACTAGCGGGAGGGCCGAGCAGTACTTC. Its protein product is CDSRTSGRAEQYF.

At least ten counts were recorded for this clonotype. Here the CDR3 reads CASRGQGKIEQYF. DNA for the CDR3: TGTGCCAGCAGAGGACAGGGTAAAATCGAGCAGTACTTC. The chain has TRBV7-9 and TRBJ2-7; 8 nucleotides line up with TRBD1. Germline trimming cut 6 bases from V and 6 bases from J; bases unmatched to any gene: 7. There are 13 residues in the CDR3. Germline V gives CDR1 SEHNR, CDR2 FQNEAQ (reference sequence).

This clonotype appeared many times. The chain employs TRBV5-1 and TRBJ1-1; D remains ambiguous. V was shortened by 3 bases and J by 1 base, with 10 bases between the two germline ends. Germline CDR1 SGHRS, CDR2 YFSETQ. The CDR3 totals 14 residues. This chain's CDR3 is CASSSLFSNTEAFF. CDR3 DNA: TGCGCCAGCAGCTCTCTTTTTTCGAACACTGAAGCTTTCTTT.

This clonotype showed up many times. The chain couples TRBV15 to TRBJ2-7; 8 bases map to TRBD1. V lost 0 bases and J lost 3; bases outside the gene matches: 4. The CDR3 contains 15 residues. CDR1 and CDR2 from the germline V gene are LNHNV and YYDKDF (reference sequence). The CDR3 bases are TGTGCCACCAGCAGAGACCGGGACAGGATCTACGAGCAGTACTTC. Its protein product is CATSRDRDRIYEQYF.

V usage is TRBV5-5 and J usage is TRBJ1-1; D perhaps matches TRBD1 (5 bases). Trimming removed 0 bases from V and 12 bases from J, with 21 bases in between. CDR3 length: 15 residues. Per germline, CDR1 SGHKS and CDR2 YYEKEE (reference sequence). The CDR3 sequence: CASSLAGTLDTGSFF. The CDR3 nucleotides are TGTGCCAGCAGCTTGGCCGGGACCCTCGATACTGGATCTTTCTTT.

This clonotype was found many times. V usage is TRBV19 and J usage is TRBJ1-2, with 8 bases fitting TRBD1. V was pared by 6 bases and J by 4 bases, with 13 bases of the junction left unmatched. The CDR3 extends over 16 amino acids. Germline V lookup: CDR1 LNHDA, CDR2 SQIVND (reference sequence). The CDR3 sequence is CASSDPAGQVSYGYTF. In DNA, the CDR3 is TGTGCCAGTAGCGATCCGGCGGGACAGGTTAGCTATGGCTACACCTTC. The entire variable domain, with the rest obtained from reference TRBV19 and TRBJ1-2, is as follows: DGGITQSPKYLFRKEGQNVTLSCEQNLNHDAMYWYRQDPGQGLRLIYYSQIVNDFQKGDIAEGYSVSREKKESFPLTVTSAQKNPTAFYLCASSDPAGQVSYGYTFGSGTRLTVV.

This chain joins TRBV6-4 and TRBJ2-5; 9 bases are a match to TRBD2. The CDR3 is 15 amino acids. Per germline, CDR1 MRHNA and CDR2 SNTAGT. The V segment lost 5 bases and the J segment 4 bases; nucleotides outside the gene matches: 8. CDR3 sequence (DNA): TGTGCCAGCAGTCTGAATAGCGGGGGAGGAGAGACCCAGTACTTC. Its translation is CASSLNSGGGETQYF.

The V and J genes are TRBV12-3 or TRBV12-4 and TRBJ2-5; 9 bases are a match to TRBD1. After removal of 5 bases from V and 4 bases from J, the junction contained 11 bases not matched to a gene. This CDR3 comprises 16 residues. The CDR3 sequence: CASSPAPDRGTETQYF. The CDR3 bases are TGTGCCAGCAGTCCCGCGCCGGACAGGGGAACAGAGACCCAGTACTTC.